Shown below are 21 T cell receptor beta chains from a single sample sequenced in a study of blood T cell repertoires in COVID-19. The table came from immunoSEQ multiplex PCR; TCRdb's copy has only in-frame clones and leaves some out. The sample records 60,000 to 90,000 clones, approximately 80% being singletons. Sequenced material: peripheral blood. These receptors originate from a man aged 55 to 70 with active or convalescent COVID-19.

The CDR3 DNA reads TGTGCAAGTCGCTTAATCCCAGGGCCTGGAAACACCATATATTTT. Its protein product is CASRLIPGPGNTIYF. The chain joins TRBV12-2 to TRBJ1-3; the table's D call TRBD1 went unverified against the DNA. TRBV12-2 constitutes a pseudogene. There are 15 residues in the CDR3.

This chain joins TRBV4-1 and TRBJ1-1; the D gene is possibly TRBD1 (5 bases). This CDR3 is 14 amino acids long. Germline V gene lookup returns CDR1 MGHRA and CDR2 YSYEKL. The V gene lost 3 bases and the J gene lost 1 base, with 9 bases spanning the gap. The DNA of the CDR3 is TGCGCCAGCAGCCATGTGACAGAGAACACTGAAGCTTTCTTT. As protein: CASSHVTENTEAFF.

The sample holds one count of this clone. CDR3 residues: CASSPGGSYGYTF. Here the CDR3 DNA reads TGTGCCAGCAGTCCGGGGGGGTCCTATGGCTACACCTTC. The V and J genes are TRBV12-3 or TRBV12-4 and TRBJ1-2, with D perhaps TRBD1 (5 bases). V dropped 5 bases and J dropped 4 bases, with 11 bases sitting between them. CDR3 size: 13 residues.

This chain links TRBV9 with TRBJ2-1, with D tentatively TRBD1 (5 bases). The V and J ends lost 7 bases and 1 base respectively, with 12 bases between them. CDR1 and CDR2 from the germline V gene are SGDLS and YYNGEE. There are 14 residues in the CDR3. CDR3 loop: CASGRQLSYNEQFF. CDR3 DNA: TGTGCCAGCGGTCGACAGTTATCCTACAATGAGCAGTTCTTC.

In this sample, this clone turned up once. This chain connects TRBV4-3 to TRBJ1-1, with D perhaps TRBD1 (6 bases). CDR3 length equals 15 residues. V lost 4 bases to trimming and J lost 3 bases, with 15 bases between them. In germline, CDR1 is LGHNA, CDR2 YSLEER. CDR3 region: CASSRETGWDTEAFF. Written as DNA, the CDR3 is TGCGCCAGCAGCCGAGAAACAGGGTGGGACACTGAAGCTTTCTTT.

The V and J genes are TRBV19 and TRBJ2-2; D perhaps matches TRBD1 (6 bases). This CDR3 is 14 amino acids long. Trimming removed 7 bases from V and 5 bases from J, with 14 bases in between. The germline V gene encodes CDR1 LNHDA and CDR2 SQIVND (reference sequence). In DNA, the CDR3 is TGTGCCAGTAAAACAGGGTTTACGACCGGGGAGCTGTTTTTT. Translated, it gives CASKTGFTTGELFF.

CDR3 in amino acids: CASRAGLAARPTREQFF. The CDR3 bases are TGTGCCAGCAGGGCCGGACTAGCGGCCCGTCCTACAAGGGAGCAGTTCTTC. The J gene is TRBJ2-1, the V gene TRBV7-2; 10 nucleotides match TRBD2. Looked up from germline, CDR1 is SGHTA and CDR2 is FQGNSA. Losses at the gene ends were 6 bases for V and 10 bases for J; bases not matched to a gene: 18. This CDR3 contains 17 residues.

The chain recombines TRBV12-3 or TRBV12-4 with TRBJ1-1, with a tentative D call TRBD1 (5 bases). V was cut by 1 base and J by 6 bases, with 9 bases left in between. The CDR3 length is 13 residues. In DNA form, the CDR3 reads TGTGCCAGCAGTTTAGGGACACGAGCTGAAGCTTTCTTT. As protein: CASSLGTRAEAFF.

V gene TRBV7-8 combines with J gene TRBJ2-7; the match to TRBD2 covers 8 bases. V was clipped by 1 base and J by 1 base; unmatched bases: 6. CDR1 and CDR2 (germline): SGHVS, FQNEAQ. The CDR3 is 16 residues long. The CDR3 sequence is CASSLGERGPSYEQYF. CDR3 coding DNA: TGTGCCAGCAGCTTAGGGGAGCGGGGGCCTTCCTACGAGCAGTACTTC.

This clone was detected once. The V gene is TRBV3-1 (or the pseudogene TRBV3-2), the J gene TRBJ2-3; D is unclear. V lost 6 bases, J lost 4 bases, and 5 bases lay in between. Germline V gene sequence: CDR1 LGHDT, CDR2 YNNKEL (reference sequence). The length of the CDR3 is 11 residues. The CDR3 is CASSLSDTQYF. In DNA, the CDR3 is TGTGCCAGCAGTCTTTCAGATACGCAGTATTTT.

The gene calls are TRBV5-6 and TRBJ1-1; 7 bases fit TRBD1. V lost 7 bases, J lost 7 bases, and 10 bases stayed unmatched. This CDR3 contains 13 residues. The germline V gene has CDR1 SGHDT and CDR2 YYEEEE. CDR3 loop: CASPLIGGNEAFF. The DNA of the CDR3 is TGTGCCAGCCCGCTCATAGGGGGCAATGAAGCTTTCTTT.

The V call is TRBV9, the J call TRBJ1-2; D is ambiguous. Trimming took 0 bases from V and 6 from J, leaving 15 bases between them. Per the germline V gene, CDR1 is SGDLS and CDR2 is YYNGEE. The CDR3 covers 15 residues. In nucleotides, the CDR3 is TGTGCCAGCAGCGTAGAGCCCACAGAACTGGATGGCTACACCTTC. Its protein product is CASSVEPTELDGYTF.

The CDR3, as DNA: TGCGCCAGCAGCTTGACCTCGAGCTCCTACAATGAGCAGTTCTTC. Protein product: CASSLTSSSYNEQFF. V usage is TRBV5-1 and J usage is TRBJ2-1, with no clear D. CDR1 and CDR2 from the germline V gene are SGHRS and YFSETQ. V lost 1 base and J lost 0, with 8 bases in between. The CDR3 has 15 amino acids.

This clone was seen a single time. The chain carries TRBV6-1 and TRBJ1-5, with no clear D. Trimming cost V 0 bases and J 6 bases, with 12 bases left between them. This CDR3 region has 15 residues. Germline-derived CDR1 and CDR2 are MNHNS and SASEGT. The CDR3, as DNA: TGTGCCAGCAGTGAAGCGCCGGGGTCGAGTCAGCCCCAGCATTTT. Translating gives CASSEAPGSSQPQHF.

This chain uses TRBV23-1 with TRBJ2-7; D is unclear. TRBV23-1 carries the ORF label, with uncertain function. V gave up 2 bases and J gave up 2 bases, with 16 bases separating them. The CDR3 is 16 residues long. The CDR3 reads CASSQIGRRPPYEQYF. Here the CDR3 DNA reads TGCGCCAGCAGTCAAATCGGCAGGCGCCCCCCCTACGAGCAGTACTTC.

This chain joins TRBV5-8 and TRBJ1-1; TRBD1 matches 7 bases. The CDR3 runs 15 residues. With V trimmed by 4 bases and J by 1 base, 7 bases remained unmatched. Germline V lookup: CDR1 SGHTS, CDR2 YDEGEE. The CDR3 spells CASSAGTGANTEAFF. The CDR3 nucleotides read TGTGCCAGCAGCGCCGGAACAGGGGCGAACACTGAAGCTTTCTTT.

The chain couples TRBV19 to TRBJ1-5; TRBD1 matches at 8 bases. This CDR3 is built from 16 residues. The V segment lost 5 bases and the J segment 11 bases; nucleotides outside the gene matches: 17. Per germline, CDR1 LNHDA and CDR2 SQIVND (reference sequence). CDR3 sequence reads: CASSSGQGQGLTAQHF. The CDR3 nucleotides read TGTGCCAGTAGTTCTGGACAGGGTCAAGGTCTCACGGCCCAGCATTTT.

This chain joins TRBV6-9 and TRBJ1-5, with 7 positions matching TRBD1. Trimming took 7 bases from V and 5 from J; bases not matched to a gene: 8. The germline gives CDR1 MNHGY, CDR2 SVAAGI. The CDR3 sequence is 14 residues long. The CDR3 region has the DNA TGTGCCAGCAAGGGGGCAGGACAGGATCAGCCCCAGCATTTT. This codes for CASKGAGQDQPQHF.

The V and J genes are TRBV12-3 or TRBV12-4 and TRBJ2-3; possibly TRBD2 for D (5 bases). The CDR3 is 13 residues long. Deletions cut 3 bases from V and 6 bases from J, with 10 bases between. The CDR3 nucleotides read TGTGCCAGCAGTTTCTCAGGAGGCGATACGCAGTATTTT. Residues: CASSFSGGDTQYF.

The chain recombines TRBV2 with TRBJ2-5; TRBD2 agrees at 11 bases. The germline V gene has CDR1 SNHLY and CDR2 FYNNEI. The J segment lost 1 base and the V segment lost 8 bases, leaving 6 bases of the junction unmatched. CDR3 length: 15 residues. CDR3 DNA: TGTGCCAGCTTGGCGCTAGCGGGGGGCCAAGAGACCCAGTACTTC. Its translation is CASLALAGGQETQYF.

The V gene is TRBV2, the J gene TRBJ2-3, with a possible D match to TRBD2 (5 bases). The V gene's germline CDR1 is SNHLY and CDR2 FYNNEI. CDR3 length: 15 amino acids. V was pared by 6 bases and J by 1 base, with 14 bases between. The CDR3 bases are TGTGCCAGCAGGGCTACCCTAGCTGGCACAGATACGCAGTATTTT. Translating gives CASRATLAGTDTQYF.